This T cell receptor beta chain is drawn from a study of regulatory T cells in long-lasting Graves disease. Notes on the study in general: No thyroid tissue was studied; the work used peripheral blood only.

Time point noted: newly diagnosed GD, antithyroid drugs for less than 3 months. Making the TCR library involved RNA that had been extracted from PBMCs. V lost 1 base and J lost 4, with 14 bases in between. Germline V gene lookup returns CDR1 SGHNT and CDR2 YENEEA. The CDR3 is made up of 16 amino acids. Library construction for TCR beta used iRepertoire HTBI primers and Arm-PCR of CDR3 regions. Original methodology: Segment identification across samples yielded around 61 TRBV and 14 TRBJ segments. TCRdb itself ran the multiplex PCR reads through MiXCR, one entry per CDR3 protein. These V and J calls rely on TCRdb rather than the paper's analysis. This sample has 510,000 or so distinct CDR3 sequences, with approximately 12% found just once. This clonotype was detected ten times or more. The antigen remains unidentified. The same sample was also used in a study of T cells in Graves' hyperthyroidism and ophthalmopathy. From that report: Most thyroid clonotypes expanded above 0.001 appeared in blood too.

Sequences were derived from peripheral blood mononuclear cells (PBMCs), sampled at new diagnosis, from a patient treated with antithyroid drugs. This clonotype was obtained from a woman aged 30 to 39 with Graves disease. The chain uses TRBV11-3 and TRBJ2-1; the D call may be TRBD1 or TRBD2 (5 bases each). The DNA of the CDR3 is TGTGCCAGCAGCTTAGCCGGACAAGGGAGATACAATGAGCAGTTCTTC. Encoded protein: CASSLAGQGRYNEQFF.